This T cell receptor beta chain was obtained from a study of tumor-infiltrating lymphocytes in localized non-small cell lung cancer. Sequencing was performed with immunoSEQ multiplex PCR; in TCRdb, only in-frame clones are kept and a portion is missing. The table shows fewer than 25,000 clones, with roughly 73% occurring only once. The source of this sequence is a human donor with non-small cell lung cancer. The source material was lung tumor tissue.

The CDR3 sequence: CASSLVGLAGGRANEQFF. The CDR3 nucleotides are TGTGCCAGCAGCTTAGTGGGTCTAGCGGGGGGGCGTGCAAATGAGCAGTTCTTC. V is TRBV7-2 and J is TRBJ2-1; TRBD2 aligns across 12 bases. Trimming took 1 base from V and 7 from J; bases not matched to a gene: 11. The germline V gene encodes CDR1 SGHTA and CDR2 FQGNSA. The CDR3 runs to 18 residues. Filled out from reference TRBV7-2 and TRBJ2-1, the complete variable domain reads GAGVSQSPSNKVTEKGKDVELRCDPISGHTALYWYRQSLGQGLEFLIYFQGNSAPDKSGLPSDRFSAERTGGSVSTLTIQRTQQEDSAVYLCASSLVGLAGGRANEQFFGPGTRLTVL.